This T cell receptor beta chain was found in a study of cytomegalovirus exposure and HLA in healthy donors. Trimming pared 0 bases from V and 10 bases from J, leaving 16 bases between. This CDR3 comprises 15 residues. Germline V lookup: CDR1 SGDLS, CDR2 YYNGEE. Vbeta (60) and Jbeta (13) primers were used in the PCR. Sequencing was performed with immunoSEQ multiplex PCR; in TCRdb, only in-frame clones are kept and a portion is missing. The table has 80,000 to 100,000 clones, 70% seen once. Nominally healthy donors provided the samples, though records likely missed some immune exposures. In regard to this clone: What it recognizes is unknown.

Study-wide findings and caveats: A later analysis reportedly found fewer N-insertions in an Asian-associated ancestry cluster than the roughly 670-donor mean. Previously analyzed data showed that most TCR beta V segments were productive at a frequency of about 87% or about 30%.

Sample: PBMCs. This sequence was found in a middle-aged man in good health and CMV-seronegative. The V call is TRBV9, the J call TRBJ2-2; D is perhaps TRBD2 (5 bases). CDR3 coding DNA: TGTGCCAGCAGCGTAGCTTCCGCGGGCCGTGCGGAGCTGTTTTTT. Translated, it gives CASSVASAGRAELFF.